This T cell receptor beta chain was sequenced in a study of T cell repertoires in cytomegalovirus infection. The study's findings and limits: Clonotypes of TCR beta that were HLA-C-restricted and CMV-specific dominated the ex vivo response.

As concerns this clonotype: The antigen is undetermined.

TCRdb re-analysed the reads in MiXCR, keeping a single row per CDR3 protein. The sample yields about 280,000 distinct CDR3 sequences, 22% seen once. Deletions cut 1 base from V and 4 bases from J, with 13 bases between. The CDR3 has 14 amino acids. In germline, CDR1 is DFQATT, CDR2 SNEGSKA (reference sequence). V usage is TRBV20-1 and J usage is TRBJ1-1; D is ambiguous. Here the sequenced sample was cultured PBMCs, taken from culture after CMV antigen stimulation. The source is a human donor in good health (CMV status not recorded). Some clones in this sample may be carry-over from other donors' samples. CDR3: CSARVPIGFTEAFF. The CDR3 DNA reads as TGCAGTGCTAGAGTTCCAATAGGGTTCACTGAAGCTTTCTTT.